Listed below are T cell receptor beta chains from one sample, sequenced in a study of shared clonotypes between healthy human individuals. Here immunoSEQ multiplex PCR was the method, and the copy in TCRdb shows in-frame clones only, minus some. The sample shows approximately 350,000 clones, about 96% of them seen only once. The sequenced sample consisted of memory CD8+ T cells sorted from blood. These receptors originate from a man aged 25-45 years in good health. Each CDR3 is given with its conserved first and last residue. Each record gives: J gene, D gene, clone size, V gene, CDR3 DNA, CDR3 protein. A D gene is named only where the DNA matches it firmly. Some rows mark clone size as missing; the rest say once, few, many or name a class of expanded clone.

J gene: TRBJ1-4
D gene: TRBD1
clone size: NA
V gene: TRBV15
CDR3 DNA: TGTGCCACCAGCAGGCCCCGGACAGGTGGAAATGAAAAACTGTTTTTT
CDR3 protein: CATSRPRTGGNEKLFF

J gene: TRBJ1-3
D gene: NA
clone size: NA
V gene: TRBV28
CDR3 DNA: TGTGCCAGCAGTTTAGGCGGGAGTGGAAACACCATATATTTT
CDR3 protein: CASSLGGSGNTIYF

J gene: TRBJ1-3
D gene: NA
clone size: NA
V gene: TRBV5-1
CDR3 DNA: TGCGCCAGCAGCGTGAAGGGGTCCGGAAACACCATATATTTT
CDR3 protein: CASSVKGSGNTIYF

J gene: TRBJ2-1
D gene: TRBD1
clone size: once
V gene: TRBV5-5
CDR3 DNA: TGTGCCAGCAGCCCCAGGACAGGGGACGGCAATGAGCAGTTCTTC
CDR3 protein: CASSPRTGDGNEQFF

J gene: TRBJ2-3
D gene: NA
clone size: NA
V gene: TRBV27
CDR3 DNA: TGTGCCAGCAGTTTATCGGTTAGCACAGATACGCAGTATTTT
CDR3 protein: CASSLSVSTDTQYF

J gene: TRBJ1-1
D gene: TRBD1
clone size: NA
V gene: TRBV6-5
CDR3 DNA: TGTGCCAGCAGTTACGTCTCCGAGACAGGGGTAGCTTTCTTT
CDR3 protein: CASSYVSETGVAFF

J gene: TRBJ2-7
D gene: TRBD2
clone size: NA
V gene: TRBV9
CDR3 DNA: TGTGCCAGCAGCTCCACCGGCGGGGGGCTGGTCGAGCAGTACTTC
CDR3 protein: CASSSTGGGLVEQYF

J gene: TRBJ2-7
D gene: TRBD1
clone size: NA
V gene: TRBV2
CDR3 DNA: TGTGCCAGCAGTGAGGTGACAGCCAGGGGGGAGCAGTACTTC
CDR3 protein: CASSEVTARGEQYF

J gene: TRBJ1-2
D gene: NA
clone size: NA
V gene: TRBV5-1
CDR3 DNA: TGCGCCAGCAGCTGGACAAACTATGGCTACACCTTC
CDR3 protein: CASSWTNYGYTF

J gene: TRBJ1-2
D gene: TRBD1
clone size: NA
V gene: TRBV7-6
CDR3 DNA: TGTGCCAGCAGCCCGGACAGGAGAGGTGGCTACACCTTC
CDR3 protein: CASSPDRRGGYTF

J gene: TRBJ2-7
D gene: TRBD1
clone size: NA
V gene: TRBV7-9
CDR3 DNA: TGTGCCAGCAGCTTACCCGACAGGGACAACGAGCAGTACTTC
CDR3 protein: CASSLPDRDNEQYF

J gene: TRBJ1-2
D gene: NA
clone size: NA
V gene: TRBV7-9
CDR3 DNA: TGTGCCAGCAGCTTAACGGGAGCTAACTATGGCTACACCTTC
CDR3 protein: CASSLTGANYGYTF

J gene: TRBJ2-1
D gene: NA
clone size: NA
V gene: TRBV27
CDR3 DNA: TGTGCCAGCAGTTTATGGGCCCCCCTAGCGTTAGAGTACAATGAGCAGTTCTTC
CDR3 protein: CASSLWAPLALEYNEQFF

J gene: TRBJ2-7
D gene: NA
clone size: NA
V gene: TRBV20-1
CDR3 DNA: TGCAGTGCTAGGCCCGGCCCCGAGCAGTGCTTC
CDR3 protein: CSARPGPEQCF

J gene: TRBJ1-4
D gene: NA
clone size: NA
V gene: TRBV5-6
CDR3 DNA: TGTGCCAGCAGCTTTGCCCGCGAAAAACTGTTTTTT
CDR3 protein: CASSFAREKLFF

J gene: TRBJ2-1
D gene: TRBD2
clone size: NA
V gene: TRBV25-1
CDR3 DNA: TGTGCCAGCAGTGACGTAGGGACTAGCGGGTCTGCAAACAATGAGCAGTTCTTC
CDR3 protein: CASSDVGTSGSANNEQFF

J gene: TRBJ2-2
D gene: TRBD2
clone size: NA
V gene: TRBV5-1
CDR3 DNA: TGCGCCAGCAGCTTCCCTTGGAACCTAGCGGGAACCGGGGAGCTGTTTTTT
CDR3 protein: CASSFPWNLAGTGELFF

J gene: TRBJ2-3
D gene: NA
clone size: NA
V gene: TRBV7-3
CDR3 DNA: TGTGCCAGCAGCTTTCCCCTAGGTGGGACAGATACGCAGTATTTT
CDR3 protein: CASSFPLGGTDTQYF

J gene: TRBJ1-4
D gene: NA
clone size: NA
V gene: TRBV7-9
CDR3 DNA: TGTGCCAGCAGCTACGGCCCGGTCACAGATGAAAAACTGTTTTTT
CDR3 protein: CASSYGPVTDEKLFF

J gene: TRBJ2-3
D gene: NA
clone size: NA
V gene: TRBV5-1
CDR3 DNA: TGCGCCAGCAGAAAACCGGGGGCAGGGGACACAGATACGCAGTATTTT
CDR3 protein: CASRKPGAGDTDTQYF

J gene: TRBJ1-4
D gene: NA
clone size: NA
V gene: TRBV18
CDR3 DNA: TGTGCCAGCTCACCGAGGCCCCAGATTGGTGAAAAACTGTTTTTT
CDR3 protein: CASSPRPQIGEKLFF

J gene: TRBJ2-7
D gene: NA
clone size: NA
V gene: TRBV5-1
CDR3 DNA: TGCGCCAGCAGCTCGGAAATGAGGGCCGAGCAGTACTTC
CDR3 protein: CASSSEMRAEQYF

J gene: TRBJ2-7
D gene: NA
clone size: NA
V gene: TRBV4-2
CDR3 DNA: TGTGCCAGCAGCCAAGATAGGTACGAGCAGTACTTC
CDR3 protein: CASSQDRYEQYF

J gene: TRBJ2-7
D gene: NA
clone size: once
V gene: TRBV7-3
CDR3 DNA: TGTGCCAGCAGCTTAAGGGGTGGATCAAACTACGAGCAGTACTTC
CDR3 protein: CASSLRGGSNYEQYF

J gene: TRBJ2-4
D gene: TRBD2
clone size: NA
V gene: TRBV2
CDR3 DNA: TGTGCCAGCACCAGGACTAGCGGGAGGGCCAGGAACATTCAGTACTTC
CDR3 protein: CASTRTSGRARNIQYF

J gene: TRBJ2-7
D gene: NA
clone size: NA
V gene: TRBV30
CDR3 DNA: TGTGCCTGGAGTGTACGAAGAGGATACGAGCAGTACTTC
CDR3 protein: CAWSVRRGYEQYF

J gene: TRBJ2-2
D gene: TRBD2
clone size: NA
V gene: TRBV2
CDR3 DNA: TGTGCCAGCGGGGGGCTAGCGGGAGGTCTCGGGGAGCTGTTTTTT
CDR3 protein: CASGGLAGGLGELFF

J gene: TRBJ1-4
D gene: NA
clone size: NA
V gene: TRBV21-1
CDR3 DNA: TGTGCCAGCAGCGCGCACCCCGGGACAGGGTTATTT
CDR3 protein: CASSAHPGTGLF

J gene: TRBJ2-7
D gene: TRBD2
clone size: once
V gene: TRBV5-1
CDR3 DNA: TGCGCCAGCAGCTTGGCCGGACTAGCGGGGTCCTACGAGCAGTACTTC
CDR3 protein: CASSLAGLAGSYEQYF

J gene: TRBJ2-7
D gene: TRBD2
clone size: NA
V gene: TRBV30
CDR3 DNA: TGTGCCTGGAGTGACGGGACTAGCGGGAGGATTGAGCAGTACTTC
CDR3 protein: CAWSDGTSGRIEQYF

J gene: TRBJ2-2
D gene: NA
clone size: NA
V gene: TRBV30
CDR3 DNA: TGTGCCTGGAGTGGGATAGGGGCCACCGGGGAGCTGTTTTTT
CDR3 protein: CAWSGIGATGELFF

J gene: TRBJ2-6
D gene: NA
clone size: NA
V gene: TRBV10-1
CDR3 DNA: TGCGCCAGCATTAGACGGAAAATAAGCTCTGGGGCCAACGTCCTGACTTTC
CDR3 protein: CASIRRKISSGANVLTF

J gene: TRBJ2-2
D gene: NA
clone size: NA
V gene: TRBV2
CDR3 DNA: TGTGCCAGCAGACTGACAGACTATTTCACCGGGGAGCTGTTTTTT
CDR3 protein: CASRLTDYFTGELFF

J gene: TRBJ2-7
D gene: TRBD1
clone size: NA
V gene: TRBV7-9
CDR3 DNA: TGTGCCAGCAGCGACGGACAGGGGAGCTCCTACGAGCAGTACTTC
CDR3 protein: CASSDGQGSSYEQYF

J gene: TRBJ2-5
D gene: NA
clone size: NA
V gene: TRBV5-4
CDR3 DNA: TGTGCCAGCAGCTTGGATGCGGCCAAAGAGACCCAGTACTTC
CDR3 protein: CASSLDAAKETQYF

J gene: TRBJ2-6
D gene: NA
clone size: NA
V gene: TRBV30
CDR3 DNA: TGTGCCTGGACTAGTGGGGCCAACGTCCTGACTTTC
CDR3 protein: CAWTSGANVLTF

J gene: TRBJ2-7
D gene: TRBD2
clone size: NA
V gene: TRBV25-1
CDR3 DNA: TGTGCCAGCAGTGAAGATGCGGGGGGAGGCCGAAAGGGCTACGAGCAGTACTTC
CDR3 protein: CASSEDAGGGRKGYEQYF

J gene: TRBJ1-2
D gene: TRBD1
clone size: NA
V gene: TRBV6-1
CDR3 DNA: TGTGCCAGCAGGGGACAGGGGGCGCCCTTGGTCACCTTC
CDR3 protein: CASRGQGAPLVTF

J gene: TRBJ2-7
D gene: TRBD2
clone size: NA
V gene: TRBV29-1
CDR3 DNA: TGCAGCGTTGAATGGCCGGGGAGGGGCTCCTACGAGCAGTACTTC
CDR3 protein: CSVEWPGRGSYEQYF

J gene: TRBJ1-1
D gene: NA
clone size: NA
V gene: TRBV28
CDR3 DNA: TGTGCCAGCAGTCTACCTAGCATGAACACTGAAGCTTTCTTT
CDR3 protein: CASSLPSMNTEAFF

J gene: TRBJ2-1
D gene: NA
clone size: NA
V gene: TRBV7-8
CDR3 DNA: TGTGCCAGCAGCTTAGCGCGGGTACCCAATGAGCAGTTCTTC
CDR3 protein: CASSLARVPNEQFF

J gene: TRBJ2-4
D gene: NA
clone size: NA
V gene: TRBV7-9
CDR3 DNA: TGTGCCAGCAGCGTCGGCAGGGAAAACATTCAGTACTTC
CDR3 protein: CASSVGRENIQYF

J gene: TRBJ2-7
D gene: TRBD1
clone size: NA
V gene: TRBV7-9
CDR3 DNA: TGTGCCAGCAGCCAGGACAGGGGGTTTTACGAGCAGTACTTC
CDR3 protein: CASSQDRGFYEQYF

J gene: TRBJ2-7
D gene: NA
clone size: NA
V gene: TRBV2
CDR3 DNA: TGTGCCAGCAGTGCCCCCCGCGGCTACGAGCAGTACTTC
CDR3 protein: CASSAPRGYEQYF

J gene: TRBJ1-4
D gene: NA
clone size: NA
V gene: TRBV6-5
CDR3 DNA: TGTGCCAGCAGTTACGAGGGAACTAATGAAAAACTGTTTTTT
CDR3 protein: CASSYEGTNEKLFF